Listed here is a single TCR beta chain. The antigen remains unidentified. Looked up from germline, CDR1 is DFQATT and CDR2 is SNEGSKA (reference sequence). The CDR3 extends over 13 amino acids. The ends lost 3 bases at V and 6 bases at J; junction bases unmatched: 7. TCRdb itself ran the RT-PCR reads through MiXCR, one entry per CDR3 protein. The table has fewer than 550,000 distinct CDR3 sequences, over 25% seen once; the top ten hold 1.9%. These data belong to a study of response to subunit inactivated influenza vaccine. Study findings and constraints: After each seasonal influenza vaccination, few new T cells are recruited, the authors suggested.

The sequencing here drew on CD4+ T cells sorted from PBMCs, taken roughly 5 days after vaccination. The J gene is TRBJ1-1, the V gene TRBV20-1; 7 nucleotides align to TRBD1. The receptor's source is a man aged 50 or older who received an inactivated influenza vaccine. The DNA of the CDR3 is TGCAGTGCTAGCGGGACAGTGGACGCTGAAGCTTTCTTT. This translates into CSASGTVDAEAFF.